This is a list of T cell receptor beta chains from one sample in a study of human T cells and chemical hapten exposure. MiXCR, applied by TCRdb to the RACE reads, yields one record per CDR3 protein. Of more than 100,000 distinct CDR3 sequences listed, roughly 13% are singletons. The sequencing here drew on whole blood, taken in connection with sensitization to the hapten diphenylcyclopropenone (DPC). The receptors shown here come from a woman between 18 and 29 years old with alopecia areata. Some clones in this sample may be carry-over from other donors' samples. CDR3s include the opening cysteine and the closing phenylalanine or tryptophan. D genes are given only for firm matches. Clone size appears in some rows only: once, few, many, or a class for an expanded clone.

v_call	clone_size	d_call	j_call	cdr3_nt	cdr3_aa
TRBV14	few	-	TRBJ2-3	TGTGCCAGCAGCCAAGGGGGGCCGAGTACGCAGTATTTT	CASSQGGPSTQYF
TRBV7-9	many	-	TRBJ1-5	TGTGCCAGCAGTTTCGATTATAGCAATCAGCCCCAGCATTTT	CASSFDYSNQPQHF
TRBV7-2	few	-	TRBJ1-5	TGTGCCAGCAGCTTACAGGGAGTTGGCAATCAGCCCCAGCATTTT	CASSLQGVGNQPQHF
TRBV9	few	-	TRBJ2-1	TGTGCCAGCAGCGTGAATGGACCAGAGCAGTTCTTC	CASSVNGPEQFF
TRBV2	many	TRBD2	TRBJ2-1	TGTGCCAGCAGTGAGAGGCTAGCGGGGGGTGAGCAGTTCTTC	CASSERLAGGEQFF
TRBV6-2/TRBV6-3	few	TRBD1	TRBJ2-7	TGTGCCAGCAGTTATTTTTGGTTCGGGGACAGGAAAGGTCAGCAGTACTTC	CASSYFWFGDRKGQQYF
TRBV6-2/TRBV6-3	-	TRBD1	TRBJ2-5	TGTGCCAGCAGCTCCATCAGGGGGGAGACCCAGTACTTC	CASSSIRGETQYF
TRBV9	many	-	TRBJ1-2	TGTGCCAGCAGCGTAGGTCTAGGACGGGAGAACTATGGCTACACCTTC	CASSVGLGRENYGYTF
TRBV25-1	-	TRBD1	TRBJ2-7	TGTGCCAGCAGTGACTCCTGGACAGGGATTTCCTACGAGCAGTACTTC	CASSDSWTGISYEQYF
TRBV4-3	few	TRBD2	TRBJ2-3	TGCGCCAGCAGCCAAACGGGGGGGGGCACAGATACGCAGTATTTT	CASSQTGGGTDTQYF
TRBV29-1	-	TRBD1	TRBJ2-5	TGCAGCTTACGGACAGGGGAAGAGACCCAGTACTTC	CSLRTGEETQYF
TRBV5-1	-	TRBD1	TRBJ1-4	TGCGCCAGCAGCCGCGTGGGACAGGGTGAAAAACTGTTTTTT	CASSRVGQGEKLFF
TRBV27	-	-	TRBJ1-6	TGTGCCAGCAGGAAGGGAGGCTATTCACCCCTCCACTTT	CASRKGGYSPLHF
TRBV20-1	-	TRBD1	TRBJ2-3	TGCAGTGCTACAGAGGCCAAGGGGGGGACAGGGAGACATCAGGATACGCAGTATTTT	CSATEAKGGTGRHQDTQYF
TRBV9	few	-	TRBJ2-7	TGTGCCAGCAGCGCAACTAGTGACTACGAGCAGTACTTC	CASSATSDYEQYF
TRBV9	many	-	TRBJ2-3	TGTGCCAGCAGCTCGTGGGGGGGCCAGGGCACAGATACGCAGTATTTT	CASSSWGGQGTDTQYF
TRBV10-3	few	-	TRBJ2-3	TGTGCCATCAGTGAGGCCTTGACAGATTTCACAGATACGCAGTATTTT	CAISEALTDFTDTQYF
TRBV29-1	few	TRBD1	TRBJ2-3	TGCAGCGCCGCGACAGGGGCTGGAGATACGCAGTATTTT	CSAATGAGDTQYF
TRBV12-3/TRBV12-4	-	-	TRBJ1-5	TGTGCCAGCAGTTTAGCGGAGGGACCCCAGCATTTT	CASSLAEGPQHF
TRBV29-1	-	-	TRBJ2-2	TGCAGCGTTGAGAGGGCGAACACCGGGGAGCTGTTTTTT	CSVERANTGELFF
TRBV18	few	-	TRBJ1-1	TGTGCCAGCTCCAGGGTGAACACTGAAGCTTTCTTT	CASSRVNTEAFF
TRBV29-1	-	-	TRBJ1-1	TGCAGCATGACAGGAATGAACACTGAAGCTTTCTTT	CSMTGMNTEAFF
TRBV27	few	-	TRBJ1-3	TGTGCCAGCAGTCGCGGGGTGTCTGGAAACACCATATATTTT	CASSRGVSGNTIYF
TRBV7-8	-	TRBD1	TRBJ1-5	TGTGCCAGCCTGGACAGGGAGGATCCCCAGCATTTT	CASLDREDPQHF
TRBV9	-	-	TRBJ2-3	TGTGCCAGCAGCGTAGGCACGGCTAGCACAGATACGCAGTATTTT	CASSVGTASTDTQYF
TRBV4-2	many	-	TRBJ2-7	TGTGCCAGCAGCCAAGAATGGTTGGACGAGCAGTACTTC	CASSQEWLDEQYF
TRBV7-8	few	-	TRBJ2-5	TGTGCCAGCAGCTTAGGCATAGGTCCCGGGGATGGGGGGACCCAGTACTTC	CASSLGIGPGDGGTQYF
TRBV5-8	-	TRBD1	TRBJ2-5	TGTGCCAGCAGCTTGGGGGACAGGGATTTAGGCGAGACCCAGTACTTC	CASSLGDRDLGETQYF
TRBV29-1	many	-	TRBJ2-7	TGCAGCGTTGATAGGGTCGACTCCTACGAGCAGTACTTC	CSVDRVDSYEQYF
TRBV4-1	-	-	TRBJ2-1	TGCGCCAGCAGCCAAGAGGGGGTTTCCTACAATGAGCAGTTCTTC	CASSQEGVSYNEQFF
TRBV4-3	many	-	TRBJ1-5	TGCGCCAGCAGCCAAGAGGCCGCCGTAGACAATCAGCCCCAGCATTTT	CASSQEAAVDNQPQHF
TRBV6-6	-	-	TRBJ2-3	TGTGCCAGCAGTTACTTGGTTGGGACGGGGAGGCCAGATACGCAGTATTTT	CASSYLVGTGRPDTQYF
TRBV28	-	-	TRBJ1-6	TGTGCCAGCAGGAGAACATCCGCAGCTCATAATTCACCCCTCCACTTT	CASRRTSAAHNSPLHF
TRBV2	many	-	TRBJ1-5	TGTGCCAGCCGGGAGGGTAGCAATCAGCCCCAGCATTTT	CASREGSNQPQHF
TRBV20-1	few	-	TRBJ2-1	TGCAGTGCCACCGCCCCGGGGGCCCGGTTTAGGGGCAATGAGCAGTTCTTC	CSATAPGARFRGNEQFF
TRBV6-4	once	-	TRBJ2-2	TGTCCCAGCAGTGACCCGAACACCGGGGAGCTGTTTTTT	CPSSDPNTGELFF